This TCR beta chain was sequenced during a study of OX40 agonist ivuxolimab in advanced cancers. Background on the whole study: Ivuxolimab was a fully human IgG2 agonistic monoclonal antibody targeting the costimulatory receptor OX40 (CD134). Intravenous ivuxolimab was administered to patients every 2 weeks at six dose levels: 0.01, 0.1, 0.3, 1.5, 3 and 10 mg/kg. Among the approximately 50 dose-escalation patients, about 20 had hepatocellular carcinoma, approximately 15 melanoma, 9 renal cell carcinoma and 9 head and neck cancer. A male proportion of 75% to 85% and a mean age of around 60 years, ranging from roughly 23 to 80, were recorded for the dose-escalation cohort. Patients were allowed to have had prior anti-PD-1, anti-PD-L1 or anti-CTLA-4 therapy, and around 41% of the dose-escalation patients had previously received checkpoint inhibitors. Partial responses were achieved by three dose-escalation patients, of whom one had hepatocellular carcinoma and two had cutaneous melanoma. The point of sequencing TCRbeta in the periphery was to test whether ivuxolimab changed TCR sequence diversity and drove clonal T-cell expansion. The paper describes the monotherapy dose-escalation part (N of about 54 patients) of the phase I trial of ivuxolimab.

Its CDR3 holds 18 amino acids, cysteine through phenylalanine. The read is trimmed to its CDR3 DNA, 54 bases read in frame from base 1. From V the trimming removes 3 bases and from J it removes 0 bases, while the gene matches leave 8 bases of the junction unaccounted for. CDR1 and CDR2, per the germline V gene (reference sequence), are LNHDA and SQIVND. Of note for this clone: Its recognized antigen is unknown. Per-base quality was not reported, and no clone a single base away is much larger than it.

Summary of the overall study and its limitations: Low levels of normalized T-cell clonal expansion were also seen in some nonresponding patients. The antigen specificity of the peripheral T cells that underwent clonal expansion was not determined. Partial responders in the 0.1-3.0 mg/kg groups had among the lowest normalized peripheral clonal expansion, especially among CD8+ T cells. At doses of 0.1 to 3.0 mg/kg, clonal expansion of both CD4+ and CD8+ T cells in blood was seen between baseline and week 6. On average, CD8+ T cells showed more expanded clones than CD4+ T cells after ivuxolimab.

The trial excluded patients who had a history of autoimmune disease or were on systemic immunosuppression. Peripheral blood for TCR sequencing was collected from all dose cohorts at baseline, on cycle 4 day 1, and on cycle 7 day 1. The samples were drawn from a first-in-human, open-label, multicenter phase I dose-escalation trial of ivuxolimab. The trial enrolled adults with locally advanced or metastatic head and neck squamous cell, hepatocellular, melanoma or renal cell carcinoma. CD4+ and CD8+ T cells were sorted separately from peripheral blood before TCR sequencing. Genomic DNA was isolated from the sorted cells so that the TCRbeta CDR3 region could be sequenced. The immunoSEQ Assay was used to sequence the TCRbeta CDR3 regions. TCRdb holds this immuneACCESS table with in-frame rearrangements only. Some clones are missing; in checked studies, unresolved V genes explain under half, and the rest has no known cause. The sample profile shows tens of thousands of clones; about 83% of them were found once. The top ten constitute approximately 0.61% of the sample.

This TCR derives from an adult with an advanced solid tumor such as melanoma, head and neck, liver or kidney cancer. This material consisted of CD4+ or CD8+ T cells sorted from blood, taken in a trial of the OX40 agonist ivuxolimab. The rearranged chain carries TRBV19 and TRBJ2-1; TRBD2 lines up with 10 middle nucleotides. The CDR3 protein sequence reads: CASSIRGLAFSSYNEQFF. The DNA is TGTGCCAGTAGTATCCGGGGACTAGCGTTCAGCTCCTACAATGAGCAGTTCTTC.